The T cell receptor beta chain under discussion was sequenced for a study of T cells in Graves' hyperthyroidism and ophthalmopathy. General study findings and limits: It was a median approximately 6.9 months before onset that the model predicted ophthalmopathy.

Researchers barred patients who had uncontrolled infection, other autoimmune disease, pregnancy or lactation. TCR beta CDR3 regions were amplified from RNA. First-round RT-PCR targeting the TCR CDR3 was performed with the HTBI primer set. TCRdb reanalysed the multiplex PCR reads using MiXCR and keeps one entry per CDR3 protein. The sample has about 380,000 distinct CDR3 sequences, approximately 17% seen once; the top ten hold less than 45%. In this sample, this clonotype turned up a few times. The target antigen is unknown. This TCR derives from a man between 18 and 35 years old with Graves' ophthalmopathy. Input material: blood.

This chain's CDR3 is CASSASRVSTDTQYF. The DNA for the CDR3 is TGTGCCAGCAGTGCCTCGAGAGTCAGCACAGATACGCAGTATTTT. V is TRBV9 and J is TRBJ2-3; D unclear. The V end was cut by 5 bases, the J end by 0 bases, with 13 bases between. The CDR3 has 15 residues. In germline, CDR1 is SGDLS, CDR2 YYNGEE. The whole variable domain, remainder taken from reference TRBV9 and TRBJ2-3, is DSGVTQTPKHLITATGQRVTLRCSPRSGDLSVYWYQQSLDQGLQFLIQYYNGEERAKGNILERFSAQQFPDLHSELNLSSLELGDSALYFCASSASRVSTDTQYFGPGTRLTVL.